Listed below are T cell receptor beta chains from one sample, sequenced in a study of shared T cell receptors in the human thymus. Sequencing used immunoSEQ multiplex PCR; TCRdb keeps in-frame clones, though not all of them. The table lists around 340,000 clones, approximately 95% of them singletons. The sequenced material came from thymocytes. These receptors were obtained from a human donor. Each CDR3 is given with its conserved first and last residue. The D gene is left open where the match is weak. For some rows the clone size is stated as once, few or many, or as a class when expanded; others skip it.

. . TRBJ2-7 TRBV27 CASKRKIESYEQYF TGTGCCAGCAAACGTAAGATCGAATCCTACGAGCAGTACTTC
. TRBD2 TRBJ2-1 TRBV10-1 CASSESKAGVYNEQFF TGCGCCAGCAGTGAGTCAAAAGCGGGGGTATACAATGAGCAGTTCTTC
. . TRBJ1-3 TRBV2 CASSDDRNTIYF TGTGCCAGCAGTGACGATAGAAACACCATATATTTT
once . TRBJ2-1 TRBV7-2 CASSLGVGKPNEQFF TGTGCCAGCAGCTTAGGGGTCGGTAAACCGAATGAGCAGTTCTTC
. TRBD1 TRBJ2-7 TRBV28 CASSRDRERNYEQYF TGTGCCAGCAGTAGGGACAGGGAAAGGAACTACGAGCAGTACTTC
. TRBD1 TRBJ1-5 TRBV28 CASSSGQFYQPQHF TGTGCCAGCAGCTCGGGACAGTTTTATCAGCCCCAGCATTTT
. TRBD1 TRBJ1-3 TRBV11-2 CASSWTGDISGNTIYF TGTGCCAGCAGCTGGACAGGGGACATCTCTGGAAACACCATATATTTT
. TRBD2 TRBJ2-3 TRBV6-4 CASSPLGASGTSTDTQYF TGTGCCAGCAGCCCCCTGGGGGCTAGCGGGACTAGCACAGATACGCAGTATTTT
. TRBD2 TRBJ2-7 TRBV27 CASTLHGGFLAPIYEQYF TGTGCCAGCACTCTCCACGGGGGGTTTTTAGCCCCAATCTACGAGCAGTACTTC
. . TRBJ2-3 TRBV6-1 CASILINGTDTQYF TGTGCCAGCATCCTCATTAACGGCACAGATACGCAGTATTTT
. . TRBJ2-7 TRBV28 CASSSLINEQYF TGTGCCAGCAGTTCCTTAATCAACGAGCAGTACTTC
few TRBD2 TRBJ2-7 TRBV28 CASSSPPRAGVCEQYF TGTGCCAGCAGTTCCCCCCCGCGAGCGGGAGTATGCGAGCAGTACTTC
. . TRBJ2-2 TRBV7-3 CASSISHTANTGELFF TGTGCCAGCAGCATCTCCCACACGGCGAACACCGGGGAGCTGTTTTTT
. TRBD1 TRBJ2-5 TRBV5-6 CASSLPGQGRQETQYF TGTGCCAGCAGCTTGCCGGGACAGGGGAGGCAGGAGACCCAGTACTTC
. . TRBJ2-6 TRBV5-4 CASVQSRANVLTF TGTGCCAGCGTACAAAGTCGGGCCAACGTCCTGACTTTC
. . TRBJ2-1 TRBV27 CASIPPEQGGYNEQFF TGTGCCAGCATCCCCCCGGAACAGGGCGGGTACAATGAGCAGTTCTTC
. TRBD2 TRBJ2-1 TRBV27 CASSTSGRNIYNEQFF TGTGCCAGCAGTACTAGCGGGAGAAACATCTACAATGAGCAGTTCTTC
. . TRBJ2-1 TRBV7-3 CASSLRRGNEQFF TGTGCCAGCAGCTTAAGACGCGGGAATGAGCAGTTCTTC
. . TRBJ2-1 TRBV11-2 CASSSLSINEQFF TGTGCCAGCAGCTCCCTGTCCATCAATGAGCAGTTCTTC
. . TRBJ2-7 TRBV7-2 CASSWLWGRPMGSYEQYF TGTGCCAGCAGCTGGCTTTGGGGACGGCCTATGGGGTCCTACGAGCAGTACTTC
. . TRBJ2-2 TRBV9 CASSVLITNTGELFF TGTGCCAGCAGCGTACTTATCACGAACACCGGGGAGCTGTTTTTT
. . TRBJ1-4 TRBV19 CASSPLNEKLFF TGTGCCAGTAGTCCCTTAAATGAAAAACTGTTTTTT
. . TRBJ1-5 TRBV19 CASSIKVSVYQPQHF TGTGCCAGTAGTATTAAGGTCTCCGTTTATCAGCCCCAGCATTTT